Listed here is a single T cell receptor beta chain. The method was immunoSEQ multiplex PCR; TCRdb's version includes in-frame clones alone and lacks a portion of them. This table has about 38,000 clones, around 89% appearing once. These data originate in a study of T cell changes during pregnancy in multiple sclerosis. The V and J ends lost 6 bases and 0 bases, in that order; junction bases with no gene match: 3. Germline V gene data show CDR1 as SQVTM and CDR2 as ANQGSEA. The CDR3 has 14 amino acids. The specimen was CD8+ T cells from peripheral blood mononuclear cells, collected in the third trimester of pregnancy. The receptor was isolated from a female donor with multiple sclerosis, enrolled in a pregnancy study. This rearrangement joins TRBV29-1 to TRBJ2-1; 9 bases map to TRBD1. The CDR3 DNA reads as TGCAGCGTCACAGGGGGCATCTCCTACAATGAGCAGTTCTTC. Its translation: CSVTGGISYNEQFF.